Each of the 19 T cell receptor beta chains below was sequenced from the same sample in a study of shared clonotypes between healthy human individuals. TCRdb keeps only in-frame clones here, not all; method: immunoSEQ multiplex PCR. The table has about 2.3 million clones, approximately 93% seen once; the top ten hold 0.35% to 0.5%. The specimen was naive CD4+ T cells from PBMCs. Indicated subset: CD45RA+ positively selected. Every receptor here comes from a man aged 18 to 30 in good health. Some clones in this sample may be carry-over from other donors' samples.

The chain has TRBV6-6 and TRBJ2-3; D is ambiguous. This CDR3 is 13 amino acids long. Germline V gene lookup returns CDR1 MNHNY and CDR2 SVGAGI (reference sequence). V lost 8 bases and J lost 3, with 12 bases in between. The CDR3 nucleotides read TGTGCCAGCTGCAACCTGGGGACAGATACGCAGTATTTT. Residues: CASCNLGTDTQYF.

V is TRBV7-9 and J is TRBJ2-7, with D perhaps being TRBD1 or TRBD2 (5 bases each). This CDR3 spans 14 amino acids. Germline V gene lookup returns CDR1 SEHNR and CDR2 FQNEAQ (reference sequence). The V end was cut by 5 bases, the J end by 0 bases, with 11 bases between. The CDR3 DNA reads TGTGCCAGCAGCCTGGACGGGACCTCCTACGAGCAGTACTTC. Protein sequence: CASSLDGTSYEQYF.

The chain joins TRBV5-1 to TRBJ1-1; possible D gene TRBD1, 5 bases. CDR1 is SGHRS, CDR2 YFSETQ, per germline. The CDR3 contains 14 residues. Deletions cut 4 bases from V and 2 bases from J, with 12 bases between. CDR3 sequence (DNA): TGCGCCAGCAGCGGGGCACAGCTTAACACTGAAGCTTTCTTT. Protein product: CASSGAQLNTEAFF.

This chain uses TRBV6-6 with TRBJ2-2, with TRBD2 as a possible D gene (6 bases). The germline V gene encodes CDR1 MNHNY and CDR2 SVGAGI (reference sequence). V dropped 7 bases and J dropped 4 bases, with 13 bases sitting between them. This CDR3 is built from 14 residues. The CDR3 coding sequence is TGTGCCAGCATCGTGGCCGGGAGCACCGGGGAGCTGTTTTTT. This translates into CASIVAGSTGELFF.

The J gene is TRBJ1-2, the V gene TRBV7-9, with 12 bases that match TRBD1. With 1 base clipped from V and 4 bases from J, the junction kept 7 bases outside the gene matches. Per germline, CDR1 SEHNR and CDR2 FQNEAQ (reference sequence). The CDR3 consists of 17 residues. For the CDR3, the DNA is TGTGCCAGCAGCTTAGGGGGACAGGGGGCCTCCGGCTATGGCTACACCTTC. Encoded protein: CASSLGGQGASGYGYTF.

The CDR3 nucleotides are TGCGCCAGCAGCCCCTCGGTCGAGACAGCGAACACTGAAGCTTTCTTT. This gives the protein CASSPSVETANTEAFF. The genes are TRBV5-1 and TRBJ1-1; D might be TRBD1 (5 bases). Germline V CDR1 and CDR2: SGHRS, YFSETQ. The germline V and J ends were trimmed by 4 bases and 1 base, with 17 bases remaining between them. This CDR3 has 16 residues.

About this clone: Other DNA sequences within the sample encode an identical CDR3. J is TRBJ1-5 and V is TRBV18; no clear D gene. The V end was cut by 0 bases, the J end by 2 bases, with 11 bases between. From germline, CDR1 is KGHSH and CDR2 LQKENI. This CDR3 region has 16 residues. The CDR3 spells CASSPPGGGGNQPQHF. CDR3 sequence (DNA): TGTGCCAGCTCACCACCGGGTGGAGGCGGCAATCAGCCCCAGCATTTT.

The chain carries TRBV6-5 and TRBJ2-5, with 7 bases that match TRBD2. V dropped 5 bases and J dropped 4; count of bases not matched to a gene: 7. Germline assignment: CDR1 MNHEY and CDR2 SVGAGI. CDR3 length equals 14 residues. The CDR3 loop is CASSPVRERETQYF. DNA of the CDR3: TGTGCCAGCAGTCCGGTGCGGGAGAGAGAGACCCAGTACTTC.

This clone was counted between two and nine times. J is TRBJ1-1 and V is TRBV18, with 7 bases lining up with TRBD1. This CDR3 region has 14 residues. With V trimmed by 6 bases and J by 5 bases, 9 bases remained unmatched. Looked up from germline, CDR1 is KGHSH and CDR2 is LQKENI. The CDR3 nucleotides are TGTGCCAGCTCCTCACAGGGGTTGGGGACTGAAGCTTTCTTT. It codes for CASSSQGLGTEAFF. The whole variable domain, remainder taken from reference TRBV18 and TRBJ1-1, is NAGVMQNPRHLVRRRGQEARLRCSPMKGHSHVYWYRQLPEEGLKFMVYLQKENIIDESGMPKERFSAEFPKEGPSILRIQQVVRGDSAAYFCASSSQGLGTEAFFGQGTRLTVV.

This chain links TRBV19 with TRBJ2-7, with D possibly being TRBD2 (6 bases). V was trimmed by 4 bases and J by 7 bases, leaving 17 bases between them. This CDR3 has 14 amino acids. The V gene's germline CDR1 is LNHDA and CDR2 SQIVND (reference sequence). The DNA of the CDR3 is TGTGCCAGTAGTAACTCCCCGGGCGGGACTGAGCAGTACTTC. Translating gives CASSNSPGGTEQYF.

V and J are TRBV5-1 and TRBJ2-7; TRBD1 or TRBD2 may be the D gene (5 bases each). CDR1 and CDR2 (germline): SGHRS, YFSETQ. The CDR3 has 13 amino acids. V was cut by 4 bases and J by 5 bases, with 13 bases left in between. CDR3 DNA sequence: TGCGCCAGCAGCCTGGGACCTTTGGACGAGCAGTACTTC. Translated: CASSLGPLDEQYF.

This clone came up a few times. The chain joins TRBV19 to TRBJ2-2; D remains ambiguous. The CDR3 extends over 16 amino acids. Per germline, CDR1 LNHDA and CDR2 SQIVND (reference sequence). Trimming pared 4 bases from V and 1 base from J, leaving 13 bases between. CDR3 residues: CASSTTPRRNTGELFF. The CDR3 DNA sequence: TGTGCCAGTAGTACCACCCCCCGGCGGAACACCGGGGAGCTGTTTTTT.

The genes are TRBV29-1 and TRBJ1-2; D call uncertain. V lost 5 bases to trimming and J lost 0 bases, with 10 bases between them. CDR1 and CDR2 from the germline V gene are SQVTM and ANQGSEA. The CDR3 has 13 amino acids. For the CDR3, the DNA is TGCAGCGTTTTTTCCCCCACTAACTATGGCTACACCTTC. Its protein product is CSVFSPTNYGYTF. The full variable domain, in which reference TRBV29-1 and TRBJ1-2 provide the parts outside the CDR3, is SAVISQKPSRDICQRGTSLTIQCQVDSQVTMMFWYRQQPGQSLTLIATANQGSEATYESGFVIDKFPISRPNLTFSTLTVSNMSPEDSSIYLCSVFSPTNYGYTFGSGTRLTVV.

The rearrangement uses TRBV6-5 and TRBJ1-2; D is uncertain. There are 13 residues in the CDR3. The V end lost 1 base, the J end lost 7 bases, and 10 bases lay between the germline ends. Germline V gene data show CDR1 as MNHEY and CDR2 as SVGAGI. The CDR3 loop is CASSYLQMSGYTF. The CDR3 DNA sequence: TGTGCCAGCAGTTACTTACAGATGAGTGGCTACACCTTC.

The rearrangement links TRBV5-6 to TRBJ1-4; D remains unclear. Deletions cut 8 bases from V and 5 bases from J, with 13 bases between. The CDR3 loop spans 13 amino acids. The germline V gene encodes CDR1 SGHDT and CDR2 YYEEEE. The chain's CDR3 is CASSSRPNEKLFF. The CDR3 DNA sequence: TGTGCCAGTTCGTCTAGGCCCAATGAAAAACTGTTTTTT.

The rearrangement uses TRBV6-6 and TRBJ1-5; perhaps TRBD1 as D (6 bases). CDR1 and CDR2 (germline): MNHNY, SVGAGI (reference sequence). The length of the CDR3 is 13 residues. Trimming removed 11 bases from V and 1 base from J, with 12 bases in between. The CDR3 here is CAVKGGSNQPQHF. The CDR3 coding sequence is TGTGCCGTAAAGGGGGGCAGCAATCAGCCCCAGCATTTT.

The chain uses TRBV28 and TRBJ2-3; D may be TRBD1 (5 bases). The CDR3 extends over 13 amino acids. The V end was cut by 6 bases, the J end by 7 bases, with 14 bases between. Germline-derived CDR1 and CDR2 are MDHEN and SYDVKM. The CDR3 DNA reads TGTGCCAGCAGATGGGGCCAAGATAATACGCAGTATTTT. As protein: CASRWGQDNTQYF.

CDR3 sequence: CASSLEKVQPQHF. Here the CDR3 DNA reads TGTGCCAGCAGCTTAGAAAAGGTTCAGCCCCAGCATTTT. The chain recombines TRBV7-2 with TRBJ1-5; D is ambiguous. Trimming stripped 1 base from V and 6 bases from J, with 7 bases between. The CDR3 runs to 13 residues. Germline CDR1 SGHTA, CDR2 FQGNSA. The full variable domain, completed using reference TRBV7-2 and TRBJ1-5, is GAGVSQSPSNKVTEKGKDVELRCDPISGHTALYWYRQSLGQGLEFLIYFQGNSAPDKSGLPSDRFSAERTGGSVSTLTIQRTQQEDSAVYLCASSLEKVQPQHFGDGTRLSIL.

J is TRBJ1-5 and V is TRBV19, with no clear D. The CDR3 length is 10 residues. CDR1 and CDR2 from the germline V gene are LNHDA and SQIVND (reference sequence). Trimming cost V 9 bases and J 9 bases, with 9 bases left between them. This chain's CDR3 is CARPSGPQHF. The CDR3 region has the DNA TGTGCCAGGCCTTCTGGGCCCCAGCATTTT. Using reference TRBV19 and TRBJ1-5 for the parts outside the CDR3, the full variable domain is DGGITQSPKYLFRKEGQNVTLSCEQNLNHDAMYWYRQDPGQGLRLIYYSQIVNDFQKGDIAEGYSVSREKKESFPLTVTSAQKNPTAFYLCARPSGPQHFGDGTRLSIL.